This is a list of T cell receptor beta chains from one sample in a study of T cell responses to AZD1222 COVID-19 vaccine. TCRdb's table, derived via immunoSEQ multiplex PCR, lists solely in-frame clones and lacks some. The sample records about 110,000 clones, 88% being singletons. The source was peripheral blood, collected on day 0 of AZD1222 vaccination. These receptors were obtained from an adult in good health. Each CDR3 is given with its conserved first and last residue. The D gene is left open where the match is weak. Clone sizes are given selectively: once, few, many, or a class where the clone is expanded.

v_call,cdr3_length,j_call,clone_size,d_call,cdr3_nt,cdr3_aa
TRBV6-5,14,TRBJ2-7,NA,NA,TGTGCCAGCAAATCGGGGCAGCTTTCCTACGAGCAGTACTTC,CASKSGQLSYEQYF
TRBV7-2,14,TRBJ1-1,NA,NA,TGTGCCAGCAGCTCTTTCTCGGGGCCCACTGAAGCTTTCTTT,CASSSFSGPTEAFF
TRBV15,14,TRBJ1-4,NA,TRBD1,TGTGCCACCAGCATAGACAGGGGTAATGAAAAACTGTTTTTT,CATSIDRGNEKLFF
TRBV28,13,TRBJ1-1,NA,TRBD1,TGTGCCAGCGGGACAGGGGGGAGCACTGAAGCTTTCTTT,CASGTGGSTEAFF
TRBV10-2,13,TRBJ2-3,NA,NA,TGCGCCAGCAGTGGTTATAGCACAGATACGCAGTATTTT,CASSGYSTDTQYF
TRBV4-2,17,TRBJ2-1,NA,NA,TGTGCCAGCAGCCAAGAGGCGGTAATACTATTCTACAATGAGCAGTTCTTC,CASSQEAVILFYNEQFF
TRBV7-9,17,TRBJ2-3,NA,TRBD2,TGTGCCAGCAGCCGCGGGACTAGCGGGGGCCACACAGATACGCAGTATTTT,CASSRGTSGGHTDTQYF
TRBV11-3,14,TRBJ2-3,NA,NA,TGTGCCAGCAGCTCTTGGGAGAAAATGGACCGTTTGTATTTT,CASSSWEKMDRLYF
TRBV5-1,14,TRBJ1-3,NA,NA,TGCGCCAGCAGCCTGGACAACTCTGGAAACACCATATATTTT,CASSLDNSGNTIYF
TRBV5-4,14,TRBJ1-1,NA,NA,TGTGCCAGCAGGTCCGGGGGGGCGCCCACTGAAGCTTTCTTT,CASRSGGAPTEAFF
TRBV27,16,TRBJ1-5,NA,TRBD1,TGTGCCAGCAGTTCCACAGGGGCGGGCGGCAATCAGCCCCAGCATTTT,CASSSTGAGGNQPQHF
TRBV11-2,15,TRBJ2-3,once,NA,TGTGCCAGCAGCTTACTCGCGGGGAGCACAGATACGCAGTATTTT,CASSLLAGSTDTQYF
TRBV5-5,16,TRBJ2-7,NA,TRBD1,TGTGCCAGCAGCTTGGCATATGGACAGGCTGTCCACGAGCAGTACTTC,CASSLAYGQAVHEQYF
TRBV27,17,TRBJ1-4,NA,NA,TGTGCCAGCAGTTTATCCCCCTGGGGGGGAGGGGATGAAAAACTGTTTTTT,CASSLSPWGGGDEKLFF
TRBV12-5,15,TRBJ1-2,NA,NA,TGTGCTAGTGGTTTGGACCTAGGGGGGAACTATGGCTACACCTTC,CASGLDLGGNYGYTF
TRBV5-4,14,TRBJ2-5,NA,TRBD1,TGTGCCAGCAGCTTGGCAGGGGGACAGGAGACCCAGTACTTC,CASSLAGGQETQYF
TRBV5-4,17,TRBJ2-2,NA,NA,TGTGCCAGCAGCTCGGCGTCAGCAGGCACGGTCCCCGGGGAGCTGTTTTTT,CASSSASAGTVPGELFF
TRBV2,15,TRBJ2-1,NA,NA,TGTGCCAGCAGTCCCGGGACTTCCTCCTACAATGAGCAGTTCTTC,CASSPGTSSYNEQFF
TRBV11-3,15,TRBJ2-7,NA,NA,TGTGCCAGCAGCTTAGGGCCCGAGTCAGGTCGCGAGCAGTACTTC,CASSLGPESGREQYF
TRBV4-3,17,TRBJ1-3,NA,NA,TGCGCCAGCAGCCATGAGACAGCGGTACACTCTGGAAACACCATATATTTT,CASSHETAVHSGNTIYF
TRBV18,12,TRBJ2-5,NA,NA,TGTGCCAGCTCACCGAACGGGGAGACCCAGTACTTC,CASSPNGETQYF
TRBV9,16,TRBJ2-5,NA,TRBD1,TGTGCCAGCAGCCCCCGACAGGGCCAGTGGGAAGAGACCCAGTACTTC,CASSPRQGQWEETQYF
TRBV7-2,17,TRBJ2-1,NA,TRBD2,TGTGCCAGCAGCTTAGATCGGACTAGCGGGGGCGACAATGAGCAGTTCTTC,CASSLDRTSGGDNEQFF
TRBV7-9,18,TRBJ1-4,NA,NA,TGTGCCAGCAGTACCCTTAGGCAGGGGATAGCAACTAATGAAAAACTGTTTTTT,CASSTLRQGIATNEKLFF
TRBV25-1,15,TRBJ1-5,once,NA,TGTGCCAGCAGTGGGTCCGGGACCGCTAATCAGCCCCAGCATTTT,CASSGSGTANQPQHF
TRBV18,14,TRBJ1-2,NA,NA,TGTGCCAGCTCACCAGCAGGGAGTGACTATGGCTACACCTTC,CASSPAGSDYGYTF
TRBV19,13,TRBJ2-5,few,NA,TGTGCCAGTAGTAGGGGGCCTCAAGAGACCCAGTACTTC,CASSRGPQETQYF
TRBV11-2,12,TRBJ2-1,NA,NA,TGTGCCAGCAGCTTAGATAGGAATGAGCAGTTCTTC,CASSLDRNEQFF
TRBV4-2,12,TRBJ2-7,NA,NA,TGTGCCAGCAGCCAAGATCTCCGGACTACCTACTTC,CASSQDLRTTYF
TRBV9,14,TRBJ1-1,once,TRBD1,TGTGCCAGCAGCCTGCTACAGGGGCGCACTGAAGCTTTCTTT,CASSLLQGRTEAFF
TRBV2,14,TRBJ2-5,NA,NA,TGTGCCAGCAGTCCGGACCCATGGGAAGAGACCCAGTACTTC,CASSPDPWEETQYF
TRBV7-6,14,TRBJ1-2,NA,TRBD1,TGTGCCAGCAGCCTAGCTAGAGGGACAGGGGACTACACCTTC,CASSLARGTGDYTF
TRBV7-9,15,TRBJ2-2,NA,NA,TGTGCCAGCAGGGGAGTGGGGTCGAACACCGGGGAGCTGTTTTTT,CASRGVGSNTGELFF
TRBV5-1,16,TRBJ2-5,NA,TRBD2,TGCGCCAGCAGCTCAGGACTAGCCACCACCCAAGAGACCCAGTACTTC,CASSSGLATTQETQYF
TRBV7-8,15,TRBJ1-5,NA,NA,TGTGCCAGCAGCTTATATGGAGGGACGGGTCAGCCCCAGCATTTT,CASSLYGGTGQPQHF
TRBV3-1/TRBV3-2,15,TRBJ2-3,NA,NA,TGTGCCAGCAGCCAAGGGGCTGGGACCCCAGATACGCAGTATTTT,CASSQGAGTPDTQYF
TRBV18,14,TRBJ2-3,NA,NA,TGTGCCAGCTCACCTTATATCGGGGAAGATGCGCAGTATTTT,CASSPYIGEDAQYF
TRBV6-5,15,TRBJ2-7,NA,NA,TGTGCCAGCAGAGGGGGGGCTAGCGGATACTACGAGCAGTACTTC,CASRGGASGYYEQYF
TRBV29-1,13,TRBJ1-4,once,NA,TGCAGCGTTGGGCAGGGTACCAGTGAAAAACTGTTTTTT,CSVGQGTSEKLFF
TRBV4-3,15,TRBJ2-2,NA,NA,TGCGCCAGCAGCCAACTTACCGAATTGGGCGGGGAGCTGTTTTTT,CASSQLTELGGELFF
TRBV20-1,12,TRBJ1-2,NA,NA,TGCAGTGCTAGTCCAGACGCCTATGGCTACACCTTC,CSASPDAYGYTF
TRBV19,13,TRBJ1-2,NA,NA,TGTGCCAGTAGTATAGATCTGGGTTATGGCTACACCTTC,CASSIDLGYGYTF
TRBV6-5,15,TRBJ2-3,NA,NA,TGTGCCAGCAGGCCTACAGGGCGTAGCACAGATACGCAGTATTTT,CASRPTGRSTDTQYF
TRBV29-1,11,TRBJ2-7,once,TRBD1,TGCAGCGCTGGGACAGCCTACGAGCAGTACTTC,CSAGTAYEQYF
TRBV5-1,16,TRBJ1-2,NA,NA,TGCGCCAGCAGCTTGGGGGAAGGCCAGGGGACCTATGGCTACACCTTC,CASSLGEGQGTYGYTF
TRBV7-3,19,TRBJ2-6,once,TRBD2,TGTGCCAGCAGCACCCGACTAGCGGGGGGCAGGTCTGGGGCCAACGTCCTGACTTTC,CASSTRLAGGRSGANVLTF
TRBV10-2,14,TRBJ1-1,NA,TRBD1,TGCGCCAGCAGGAGGGGGCTATGGAACACTGAAGCTTTCTTT,CASRRGLWNTEAFF
TRBV6-4,16,TRBJ2-1,once,NA,TGTGCCAGCAGTGACTCATGGGGGGCCGATTACAATGAGCAGTTCTTC,CASSDSWGADYNEQFF
TRBV5-1,14,TRBJ2-3,NA,TRBD1,TGCGCCAGCAGCCGGGACAGGGATGCAGATACGCAGTATTTT,CASSRDRDADTQYF
TRBV21-1,16,TRBJ1-6,NA,NA,TGTGCCAGCAGCAACCGACAGGGCCCTTGGAATTCACCCCTCCACTTT,CASSNRQGPWNSPLHF
TRBV12-3/TRBV12-4,11,TRBJ2-5,NA,NA,TGTGCCAGCAGTCTCCGGGAGACCCAGTACTTC,CASSLRETQYF
TRBV2,16,TRBJ1-4,NA,TRBD1,TGTGCCAGCAGTGAAACGACCGGGACAGTAGGGGAAAAACTGTTTTTT,CASSETTGTVGEKLFF
TRBV30,13,TRBJ1-2,NA,NA,TGTGCCTGGGGCGCCAGGAGACACTATGGCTACACCTTC,CAWGARRHYGYTF
TRBV10-3,14,TRBJ1-2,NA,NA,TGTGCCATCAGTGATGGTGACCGTGAAGATGGCTACACCTTC,CAISDGDREDGYTF
TRBV6-4,15,TRBJ2-3,many,TRBD1,TGTGCCAGCAGTGAGGGGGACAGGGGGCCAGATACGCAGTATTTT,CASSEGDRGPDTQYF
TRBV4-2,15,TRBJ1-5,NA,NA,TGTGCCAGCAGCCAAGATTTCCAAGTCGGTCAGCCCCAGCATTTT,CASSQDFQVGQPQHF
TRBV23-1,14,TRBJ2-3,NA,NA,TGCGCCAGCAGTCTTTCCAGGGGCTCAGATACGCAGTATTTT,CASSLSRGSDTQYF
TRBV6-2/TRBV6-3,16,TRBJ2-1,NA,NA,TGTGCCAGCAGTTACTCTCAGGGGGAGGTCATGAATGAGCAGTTCTTC,CASSYSQGEVMNEQFF
TRBV4-3,16,TRBJ2-2,NA,TRBD2,TGCGCCAGCAGCCAACTTAGCGGGGGTAACACCGGGGAGCTGTTTTTT,CASSQLSGGNTGELFF
TRBV6-6,16,TRBJ1-3,NA,TRBD1,TGTGCCAGCAGACTCCTACAGGGGTACCCCGGAAACACCATATATTTT,CASRLLQGYPGNTIYF